The sequence of this T cell receptor beta chain was determined in a study of T cell repertoires in cytomegalovirus infection. This clonotype was seen a handful of times. Its target is not known. TCRdb analysed the reads with MiXCR anew, one entry per CDR3 protein. The table records 800,000 to 950,000 distinct CDR3 sequences, about 31% of them present only once. V shed 5 bases and J shed 8 bases, with 15 bases lying between them. Germline lookup yields CDR1 SGHVS and CDR2 FNYEAQ. The CDR3 is 13 residues long. Sequenced here: cultured CD8+ T cells from PBMCs, sampled from culture after CMV antigen stimulation. The receptor was derived from a human donor in good health (CMV status not recorded). Some clones in this sample may be carry-over from other donors' samples. The V and J genes are TRBV7-6 and TRBJ1-2; weak D call: TRBD1 (5 bases). DNA for the CDR3: TGTGCCAGCAGCATTGGACGGGGGAACGGCTACACCTTC. It encodes CASSIGRGNGYTF.